This TCR beta chain originates from a study of blood T cell repertoires in COVID-19. Assay used: immunoSEQ multiplex PCR; TCRdb lists only in-frame clones, some missing. The repertoire holds about 120,000 clones, 70% to 90% seen once, with around 4% in the top ten. Germline CDR1 SEHNR, CDR2 FQNEAQ (reference sequence). V gave up 5 bases and J gave up 11 bases; unmatched junction bases: 5. The CDR3 is 11 residues long. This clone showed up just a few times. The specimen was peripheral blood. This chain joins TRBV7-9 and TRBJ2-7; 8 bases are shared with TRBD1. The source is a man aged 40-55 years with acute or convalescent COVID-19. CDR3 region: CASSATGEEYF. The DNA for the CDR3 is TGTGCCAGCAGCGCGACAGGGGAGGAGTACTTC.